This passage covers 18 T cell receptor beta chains from one sample sequenced in a study of CD8 T cells in ankylosing spondylitis. TCRdb analysed the 5' RACE reads with MiXCR anew, one entry per CDR3 protein. The table has 650,000 to 800,000 distinct CDR3 sequences, around 20% seen once. Antigens of these TCRs are unknown. Study observations and caveats: A TCR beta motif of about 8 highly homologous variants appeared characteristic of ankylosing spondylitis blood.

Sequencing was done on a sample of blood, either unsorted or a sorted T cell fraction (not recorded which). These receptors were collected from a male donor with ankylosing spondylitis.

V gene TRBV9 combines with J gene TRBJ2-1; 8 bases fit TRBD1. This CDR3 region has 16 residues. The germline V gene encodes CDR1 SGDLS and CDR2 YYNGEE. The ends lost 4 bases at V and 1 base at J; junction bases unmatched: 7. CDR3 region: CASSPIDRGSYNEQFF. The DNA of the CDR3 is TGTGCCAGCAGCCCGATCGACAGGGGTTCCTACAATGAGCAGTTCTTC.

The chain links TRBV3-1 to TRBJ1-1; a weak D match, TRBD1 (5 bases). V lost 4 bases and J lost 11, with 23 bases in between. This CDR3 contains 15 residues. Germline V gives CDR1 LGHDT, CDR2 YNNKEL (reference sequence). Here the CDR3 reads CASSRQAGVIKGAFF. Here the CDR3 DNA reads TGTGCCAGCAGCCGACAAGCAGGAGTCATCAAGGGGGCTTTCTTT.

The CDR3 DNA reads TGCGCCAGCAGGGCAGGGCCACAAGAGACCCAGTACTTC. It codes for CASRAGPQETQYF. The V call is TRBV5-1, the J call TRBJ2-5; maybe TRBD1 (5 bases). The CDR3 runs to 13 residues. V was shortened by 5 bases and J by 2 bases, with 10 bases between the two germline ends. Germline lookup yields CDR1 SGHRS and CDR2 YFSETQ.

This clonotype was recorded once. The rearrangement joins TRBV11-1 to TRBJ2-1; 7 bases are shared with TRBD2. The J segment lost 6 bases and the V segment lost 1 base, leaving 9 bases of the junction unmatched. The CDR3 runs to 16 residues. Germline V gene data show CDR1 as SGHAT and CDR2 as FQDESV (reference sequence). The CDR3 DNA is TGTGCCAGCAGCTTAGTCGGGGCGGGGGACCTCAATGAGCAGTTCTTC. It specifies CASSLVGAGDLNEQFF.

This clonotype was found a few times. This chain uses TRBV5-1 with TRBJ2-1; D assignment may be TRBD1 or TRBD2 (6 bases each). CDR1 and CDR2 from the germline V gene are SGHRS and YFSETQ. V gave up 2 bases and J gave up 9 bases, with 12 bases separating them. The CDR3 is 13 amino acids. CDR3 nucleotides: TGCGCCAGCAGCTTCCTATCGGGGGCTGAGCAGTTCTTC. It yields the protein CASSFLSGAEQFF.

The chain carries TRBV5-4 and TRBJ2-1; TRBD1 is a possible D gene (6 bases). The CDR3 consists of 15 residues. Trimming removed 4 bases from V and 10 bases from J, with 21 bases in between. Per germline, CDR1 SGHNT and CDR2 YYREEE (reference sequence). In DNA form, the CDR3 reads TGTGCCAGCAGCCCAGAGGGGGTGCGGAGCTACGAGCAGTTCTTC. It yields the protein CASSPEGVRSYEQFF.

The chain combines TRBV4-3 with TRBJ2-2; no definite D call. Trimming took off 0 bases at V and 6 bases at J, with 8 bases between the two ends. The CDR3 length is 14 residues. Germline CDR1 LGHNA, CDR2 YSLEER. CDR3 protein: CASSQEAGSGELFF. CDR3 sequence (DNA): TGCGCCAGCAGCCAAGAAGCAGGATCCGGGGAGCTGTTTTTT.

This clonotype was counted only a few times. The genes are TRBV29-1 and TRBJ1-1; TRBD1 aligns across 7 bases. CDR1 is SQVTM, CDR2 ANQGSEA, per germline. The CDR3 contains 18 residues. The ends lost 0 bases at V and 4 bases at J; junction bases unmatched: 17. In nucleotides, the CDR3 is TGCAGCGTTGAAGATCGGCTCCGACAGGGTGGGGTTCGCACTGAAGCTTTCTTT. Its protein is CSVEDRLRQGGVRTEAFF.

This clonotype was seen repeatedly, ten times or more. J is TRBJ2-7 and V is TRBV12-3 or TRBV12-4; D is perhaps TRBD2 (6 bases). This CDR3 comprises 13 residues. Trimming took 3 bases from V and 2 from J, leaving 8 bases between them. CDR3 sequence reads: CASSLRDAYEQYF. DNA for the CDR3: TGTGCCAGCAGTTTGCGGGACGCCTACGAGCAGTACTTC.

The chain links TRBV7-9 to TRBJ2-2; a possible D gene is TRBD2 (6 bases). The germline V gene encodes CDR1 SEHNR and CDR2 FQNEAQ (reference sequence). V dropped 6 bases and J dropped 3 bases, with 17 bases sitting between them. The CDR3 totals 16 residues. In nucleotides, the CDR3 is TGTGCCAGCAGTCCAGGGTGGCGGGAAGACACCGGGGAGCTGTTTTTT. This encodes CASSPGWREDTGELFF. Drawing the rest from reference TRBV7-9 and TRBJ2-2, the complete variable domain is DTGVSQNPRHKITKRGQNVTFRCDPISEHNRLYWYRQTLGQGPEFLTYFQNEAQLEKSRLLSDRFSAERPKGSFSTLEIQRTEQGDSAMYLCASSPGWREDTGELFFGEGSRLTVL.

This clonotype was detected a few times. The chain couples TRBV30 to TRBJ1-5, with 7 bases that match TRBD1. Germline assignment: CDR1 GTSNPN and CDR2 SVGIG (reference sequence). Trimming cost V 5 bases and J 3 bases; bases outside gene matches: 7. CDR3 length equals 14 residues. CDR3 sequence (DNA): TGTGCCTGGGGCCGGGACAGCCTCAATCAGCCCCAGCATTTT. Encoded protein: CAWGRDSLNQPQHF.

The chain combines TRBV5-1 with TRBJ2-1; TRBD2 matches at 9 bases. The germline V gene has CDR1 SGHRS and CDR2 YFSETQ. V was clipped by 1 base and J by 9 bases; unmatched bases: 11. The CDR3 is 16 amino acids. DNA for the CDR3: TGCGCCAGCAGCTTGAATTCAGCGGGGGGCCCACCTGAGCAGTTCTTC. Protein sequence: CASSLNSAGGPPEQFF.

This clonotype was picked up a small number of times. This rearrangement joins TRBV12-3 or TRBV12-4 to TRBJ1-1; the match to TRBD1 covers 9 bases. Trimming cost V 7 bases and J 6 bases; bases outside gene matches: 9. The length of the CDR3 is 14 residues. This CDR3 reads CASNEGTGSAEAFF. CDR3 sequence (DNA): TGTGCCAGCAACGAAGGGACAGGGTCCGCTGAAGCTTTCTTT.

The V and J genes are TRBV11-2 and TRBJ1-2; D is unresolved. V lost 2 bases and J 4 bases, leaving 11 bases between the germline ends. Looked up from germline, CDR1 is SGHAT and CDR2 is FQNNGV. The CDR3 loop spans 14 amino acids. CDR3: CASSLRPDLYGYTF. The CDR3 DNA sequence: TGTGCCAGCAGCTTACGTCCGGACCTCTATGGCTACACCTTC.

This clonotype was found once. V and J are TRBV7-2 and TRBJ2-7; 8 nucleotides line up with TRBD1. The CDR3 is made up of 15 amino acids. Germline loops: CDR1 SGHTA, CDR2 FQGNSA. V trimming: 1 base; J trimming: 0 bases; junction bases outside the gene matches: 2. The CDR3 DNA is TGTGCCAGCAGCTTAGGGGACAGGTTCTCCTACGAGCAGTACTTC. Translated, it gives CASSLGDRFSYEQYF. Complete variable domain (other parts from reference TRBV7-2 and TRBJ2-7): GAGVSQSPSNKVTEKGKDVELRCDPISGHTALYWYRQSLGQGLEFLIYFQGNSAPDKSGLPSDRFSAERTGGSVSTLTIQRTQQEDSAVYLCASSLGDRFSYEQYFGPGTRLTVT.

This clonotype showed up just a few times. The J gene is TRBJ1-1, the V gene TRBV20-1, with D possibly matching TRBD1 (6 bases). Germline CDR1 and CDR2: DFQATT and SNEGSKA (reference sequence). The CDR3 consists of 14 residues. V was shortened by 0 bases and J by 1 base, with 9 bases between the two germline ends. In nucleotides, the CDR3 is TGCAGTGCTAGAGAGACAGGAAAGAACACTGAAGCTTTCTTT. It is translated as CSARETGKNTEAFF.

There are a few counts of this clonotype. The chain has TRBV5-1 and TRBJ2-5; 8 nucleotides line up with TRBD2. CDR1 and CDR2 from the germline V gene are SGHRS and YFSETQ. V lost 3 bases and J lost 4; bases outside the gene matches: 8. CDR3 length: 15 residues. Here the CDR3 reads CASSWYGGARETQYF. The CDR3 bases are TGCGCCAGCAGCTGGTACGGGGGGGCACGAGAGACCCAGTACTTC. The full variable domain, with the rest looked up from reference TRBV5-1 and TRBJ2-5, is KAGVTQTPRYLIKTRGQQVTLSCSPISGHRSVSWYQQTPGQGLQFLFEYFSETQRNKGNFPGRFSGRQFSNSRSEMNVSTLELGDSALYLCASSWYGGARETQYFGPGTRLLVL.

In this sample, this clonotype turned up a few times. The rearrangement joins TRBV10-1 to TRBJ2-5; D is undetermined. The CDR3 covers 13 residues. CDR1 and CDR2 from the germline V gene are WNHNN and SYGVQD (reference sequence). Trimming took off 9 bases at V and 5 bases at J, with 16 bases between the two ends. The CDR3 is CASSATLGETQYF. The CDR3 DNA is TGCGCCAGTTCAGCGACCCTTGGTGAGACCCAGTACTTC.